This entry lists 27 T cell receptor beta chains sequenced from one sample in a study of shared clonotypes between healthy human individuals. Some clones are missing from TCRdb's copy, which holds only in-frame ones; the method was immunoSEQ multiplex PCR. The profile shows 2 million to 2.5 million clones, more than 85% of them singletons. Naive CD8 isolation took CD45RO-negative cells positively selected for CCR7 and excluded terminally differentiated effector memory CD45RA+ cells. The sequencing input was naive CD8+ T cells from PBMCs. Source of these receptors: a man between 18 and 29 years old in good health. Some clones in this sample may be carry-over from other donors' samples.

The CDR3 region has the DNA TGTGCCAGCAGTTACTGGGGGGGTAATAATGAAGCTTTCTTT. It codes for CASSYWGGNNEAFF. J is TRBJ1-1 and V is TRBV6-5; a possible D gene is TRBD1 (5 bases). The CDR3 runs to 14 residues. Trimming pared 1 base from V and 7 bases from J, leaving 13 bases between. Germline lookup yields CDR1 MNHEY and CDR2 SVGAGI.

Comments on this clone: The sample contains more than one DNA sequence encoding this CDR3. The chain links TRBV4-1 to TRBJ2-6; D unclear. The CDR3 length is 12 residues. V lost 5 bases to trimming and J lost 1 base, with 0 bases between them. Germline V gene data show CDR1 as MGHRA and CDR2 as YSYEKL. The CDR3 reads CASSSGANVLTF. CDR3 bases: TGCGCCAGCAGCTCTGGGGCCAACGTCCTGACTTTC.

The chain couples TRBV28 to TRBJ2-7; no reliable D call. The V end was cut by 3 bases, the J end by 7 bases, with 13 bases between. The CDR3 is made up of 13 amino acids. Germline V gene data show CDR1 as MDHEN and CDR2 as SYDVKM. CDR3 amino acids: CASSFTVPVEQYF. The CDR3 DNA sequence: TGTGCCAGCAGTTTCACAGTTCCTGTGGAGCAGTACTTC.

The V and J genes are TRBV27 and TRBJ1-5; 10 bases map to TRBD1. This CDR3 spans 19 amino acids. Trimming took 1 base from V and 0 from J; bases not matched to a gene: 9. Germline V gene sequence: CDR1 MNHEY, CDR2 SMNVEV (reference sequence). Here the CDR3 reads CASSLLGTGAVYSNQPQHF. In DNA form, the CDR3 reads TGTGCCAGCAGTTTATTGGGGACAGGGGCCGTTTATAGCAATCAGCCCCAGCATTTT.

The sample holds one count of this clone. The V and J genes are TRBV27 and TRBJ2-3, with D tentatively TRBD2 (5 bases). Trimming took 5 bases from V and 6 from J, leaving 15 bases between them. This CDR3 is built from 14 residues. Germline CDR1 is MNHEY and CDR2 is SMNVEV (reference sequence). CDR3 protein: CASSPRGVWDTQYF. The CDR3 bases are TGTGCCAGCAGTCCCCGGGGTGTCTGGGATACGCAGTATTTT.

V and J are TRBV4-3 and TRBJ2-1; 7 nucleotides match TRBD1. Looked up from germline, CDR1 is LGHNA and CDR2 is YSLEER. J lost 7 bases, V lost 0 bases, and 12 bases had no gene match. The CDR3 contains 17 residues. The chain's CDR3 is CASSQEPTGTIGNEQFF. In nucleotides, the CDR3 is TGCGCCAGCAGCCAAGAGCCGACAGGGACGATCGGGAATGAGCAGTTCTTC.

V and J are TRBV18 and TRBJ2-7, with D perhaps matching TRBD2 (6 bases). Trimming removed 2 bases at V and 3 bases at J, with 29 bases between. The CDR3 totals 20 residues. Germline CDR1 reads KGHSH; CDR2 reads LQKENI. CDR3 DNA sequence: TGTGCCAGCTCACCAGAGGGGCTTGATAGTCAGGGCTCAGCGGGCTACGAGCAGTACTTC. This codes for CASSPEGLDSQGSAGYEQYF.

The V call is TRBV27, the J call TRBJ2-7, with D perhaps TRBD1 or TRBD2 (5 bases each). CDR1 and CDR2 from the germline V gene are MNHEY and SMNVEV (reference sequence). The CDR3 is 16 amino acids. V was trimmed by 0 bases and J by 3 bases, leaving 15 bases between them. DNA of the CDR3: TGTGCCAGCAGTTTATCCCGAGGGACGGCCTACTACGAGCAGTACTTC. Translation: CASSLSRGTAYYEQYF.

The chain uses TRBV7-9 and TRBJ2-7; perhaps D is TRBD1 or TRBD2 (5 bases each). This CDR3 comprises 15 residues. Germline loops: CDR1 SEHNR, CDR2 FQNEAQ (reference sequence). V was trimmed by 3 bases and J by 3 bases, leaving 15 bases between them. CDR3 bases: TGTGCCAGCAGCTTCGAGGGGAAAAACTTCTACGAGCAGTACTTC. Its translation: CASSFEGKNFYEQYF.

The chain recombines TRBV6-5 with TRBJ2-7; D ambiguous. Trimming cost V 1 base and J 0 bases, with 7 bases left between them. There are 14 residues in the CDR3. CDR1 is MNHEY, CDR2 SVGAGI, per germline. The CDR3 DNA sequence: TGTGCCAGCAGTTACTTTGCCGGCTCCTACGAGCAGTACTTC. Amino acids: CASSYFAGSYEQYF.

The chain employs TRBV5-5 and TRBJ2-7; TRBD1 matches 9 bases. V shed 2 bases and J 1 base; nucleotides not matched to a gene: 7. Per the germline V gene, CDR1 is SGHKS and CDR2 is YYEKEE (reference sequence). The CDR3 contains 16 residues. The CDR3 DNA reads TGTGCCAGCAGCTTCCGAGGGACAGGGAGATCCTACGAGCAGTACTTC. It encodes CASSFRGTGRSYEQYF.

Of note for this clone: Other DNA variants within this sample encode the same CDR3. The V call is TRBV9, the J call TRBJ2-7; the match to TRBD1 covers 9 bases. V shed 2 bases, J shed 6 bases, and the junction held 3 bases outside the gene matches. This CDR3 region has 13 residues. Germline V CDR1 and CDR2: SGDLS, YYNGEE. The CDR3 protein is CASSVGTGSEQYF. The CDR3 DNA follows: TGTGCCAGCAGCGTGGGGACAGGGTCCGAGCAGTACTTC.

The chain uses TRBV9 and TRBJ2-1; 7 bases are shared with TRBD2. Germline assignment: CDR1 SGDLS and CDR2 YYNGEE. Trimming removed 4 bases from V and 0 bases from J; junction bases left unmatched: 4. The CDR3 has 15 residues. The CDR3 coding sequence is TGTGCCAGCAGCTCCAGCGGGAACTCCTACAATGAGCAGTTCTTC. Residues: CASSSSGNSYNEQFF.

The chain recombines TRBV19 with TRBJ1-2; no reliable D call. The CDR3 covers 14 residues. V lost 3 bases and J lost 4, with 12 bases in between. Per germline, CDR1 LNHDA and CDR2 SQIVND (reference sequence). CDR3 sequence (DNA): TGTGCCAGTAGTATCCCCGGCTGGGGCTATGGCTACACCTTC. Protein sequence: CASSIPGWGYGYTF.

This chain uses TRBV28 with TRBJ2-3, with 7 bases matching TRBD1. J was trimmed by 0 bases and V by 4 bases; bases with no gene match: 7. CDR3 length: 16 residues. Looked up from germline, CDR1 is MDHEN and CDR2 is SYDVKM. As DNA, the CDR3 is TGTGCCAGCAGTTCCGGGACAGTCATTAGCACAGATACGCAGTATTTT. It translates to CASSSGTVISTDTQYF.

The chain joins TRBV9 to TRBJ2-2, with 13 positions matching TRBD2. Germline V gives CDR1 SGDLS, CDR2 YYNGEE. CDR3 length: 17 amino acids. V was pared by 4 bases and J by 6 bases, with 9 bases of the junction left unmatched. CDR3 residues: CASSPRTSGSRAGELFF. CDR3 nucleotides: TGTGCCAGCAGCCCTCGGACTAGCGGGAGTCGTGCCGGGGAGCTGTTTTTT.

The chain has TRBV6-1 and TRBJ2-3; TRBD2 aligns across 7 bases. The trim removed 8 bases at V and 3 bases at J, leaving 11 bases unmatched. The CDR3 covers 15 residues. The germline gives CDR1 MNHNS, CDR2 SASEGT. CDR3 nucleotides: TGTGCCAGCTTGGAGTGGGGGGGGTATACAGATACGCAGTATTTT. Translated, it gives CASLEWGGYTDTQYF.

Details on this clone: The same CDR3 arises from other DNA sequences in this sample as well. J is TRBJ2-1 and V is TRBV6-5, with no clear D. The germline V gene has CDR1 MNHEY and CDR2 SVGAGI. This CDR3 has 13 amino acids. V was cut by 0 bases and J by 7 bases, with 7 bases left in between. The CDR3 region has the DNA TGTGCCAGCAGTTACTCGAAGGTAAATGAGCAGTTCTTC. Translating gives CASSYSKVNEQFF.

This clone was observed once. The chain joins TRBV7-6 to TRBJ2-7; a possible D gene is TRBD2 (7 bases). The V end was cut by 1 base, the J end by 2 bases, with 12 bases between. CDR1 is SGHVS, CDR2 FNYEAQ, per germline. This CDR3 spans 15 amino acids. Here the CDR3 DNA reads TGTGCCAGCAGCTTAGTAGCCGGGGGGCCCTACGAGCAGTACTTC. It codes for CASSLVAGGPYEQYF.

The chain's CDR3 is CSVDGVYNEQFF. As DNA, the CDR3 is TGCAGCGTTGATGGAGTTTACAATGAGCAGTTCTTC. The chain recombines TRBV29-1 with TRBJ2-1; D gene ambiguous. Germline CDR1 reads SQVTM; CDR2 reads ANQGSEA. V shed 3 bases and J shed 4 bases, with 7 bases lying between them. The CDR3 loop spans 12 amino acids.

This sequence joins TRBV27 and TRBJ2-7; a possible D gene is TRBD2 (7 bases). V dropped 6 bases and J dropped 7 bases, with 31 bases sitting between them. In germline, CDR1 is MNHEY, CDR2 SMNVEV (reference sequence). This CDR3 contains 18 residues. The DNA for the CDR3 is TGTGCCAGCAGCGAAGGCGGGACAAGGACTAGGACGGCGAGGGAGCAGTACTTC. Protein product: CASSEGGTRTRTAREQYF.

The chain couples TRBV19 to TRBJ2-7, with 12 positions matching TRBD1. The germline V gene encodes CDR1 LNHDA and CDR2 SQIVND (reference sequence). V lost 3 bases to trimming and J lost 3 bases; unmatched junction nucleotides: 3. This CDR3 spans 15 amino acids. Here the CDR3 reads CASSMGQGAYYEQYF. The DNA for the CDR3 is TGTGCCAGTAGTATGGGACAGGGGGCCTACTACGAGCAGTACTTC.

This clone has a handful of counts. The chain's CDR3 is CASSLRLPNQPQHF. In DNA, the CDR3 is TGTGCCAGTAGTTTAAGACTCCCTAATCAGCCCCAGCATTTT. The gene calls are TRBV19 and TRBJ1-5; D is ambiguous. V lost 5 bases to trimming and J lost 4 bases, with 12 bases between them. Per the germline V gene, CDR1 is LNHDA and CDR2 is SQIVND (reference sequence). This CDR3 is 14 amino acids long.

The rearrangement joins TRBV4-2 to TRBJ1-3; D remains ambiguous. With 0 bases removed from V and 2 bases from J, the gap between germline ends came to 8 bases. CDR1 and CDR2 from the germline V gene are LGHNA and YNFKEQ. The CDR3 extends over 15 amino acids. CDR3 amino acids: CASSQDRHPGNTIYF. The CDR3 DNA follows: TGTGCCAGCAGCCAAGATAGGCACCCTGGAAACACCATATATTTT.

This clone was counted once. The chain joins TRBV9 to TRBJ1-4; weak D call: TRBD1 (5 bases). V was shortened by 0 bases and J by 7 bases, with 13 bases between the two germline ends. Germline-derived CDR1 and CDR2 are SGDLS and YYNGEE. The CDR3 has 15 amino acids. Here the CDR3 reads CASSVGEGSGEKLFF. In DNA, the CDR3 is TGTGCCAGCAGCGTAGGGGAGGGGTCCGGTGAAAAACTGTTTTTT. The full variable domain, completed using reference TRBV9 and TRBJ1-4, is DSGVTQTPKHLITATGQRVTLRCSPRSGDLSVYWYQQSLDQGLQFLIQYYNGEERAKGNILERFSAQQFPDLHSELNLSSLELGDSALYFCASSVGEGSGEKLFFGSGTQLSVL.

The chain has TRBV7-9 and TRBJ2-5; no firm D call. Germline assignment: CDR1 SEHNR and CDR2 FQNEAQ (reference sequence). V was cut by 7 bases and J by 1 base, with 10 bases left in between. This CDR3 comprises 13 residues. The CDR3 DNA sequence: TGTGCCAGCAAGTACGGCATCCAAGAGACCCAGTACTTC. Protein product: CASKYGIQETQYF.

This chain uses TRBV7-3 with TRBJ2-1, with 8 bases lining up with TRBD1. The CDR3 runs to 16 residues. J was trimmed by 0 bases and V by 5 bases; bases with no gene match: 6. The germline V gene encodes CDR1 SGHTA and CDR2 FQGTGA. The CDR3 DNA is TGTGCCAGCAGCCTACAGGGGGTAAGCTCCTACAATGAGCAGTTCTTC. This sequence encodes CASSLQGVSSYNEQFF. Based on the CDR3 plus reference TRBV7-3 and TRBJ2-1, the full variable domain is GAGVSQTPSNKVTEKGKYVELRCDPISGHTALYWYRQSLGQGPEFLIYFQGTGAADDSGLPNDRFFAVRPEGSVSTLKIQRTERGDSAVYLCASSLQGVSSYNEQFFGPGTRLTVL.